This T cell receptor beta chain was retrieved from a study of blood T cell repertoires in COVID-19. Study details: T cells, B-cell-depleted T cells, or PBMCs provided the cDNA or gDNA that served as material.

This clone turned up a few times. Germline lookup yields CDR1 LGHNA and CDR2 YNFKEQ. Losses at the gene ends were 3 bases for V and 4 bases for J; bases not matched to a gene: 12. CDR3 size: 17 residues. In the authors' methods: Amplification from reference gene primers served as the basis for estimated nucleated cell counts. Method: immunoSEQ multiplex PCR; TCRdb's copy keeps in-frame clones and lacks some. Clone size and V and J calls were adopted from that table, with D and trimming inferred from the DNA. This repertoire shows tens of thousands of clones, roughly three quarters found once; its top ten account for more than 13%.

The sequenced sample consisted of peripheral blood. The chain recombines TRBV4-2 with TRBJ2-3; TRBD2 agrees at 8 bases. The TCR was taken from a human donor with active or convalescent COVID-19. The donor label of this sample is uncertain. As DNA, the CDR3 is TGTGCCAGCAGCCATGAGGGACTAGTAGGCGGGTCAGATACGCAGTATTTT. Translating it yields CASSHEGLVGGSDTQYF.